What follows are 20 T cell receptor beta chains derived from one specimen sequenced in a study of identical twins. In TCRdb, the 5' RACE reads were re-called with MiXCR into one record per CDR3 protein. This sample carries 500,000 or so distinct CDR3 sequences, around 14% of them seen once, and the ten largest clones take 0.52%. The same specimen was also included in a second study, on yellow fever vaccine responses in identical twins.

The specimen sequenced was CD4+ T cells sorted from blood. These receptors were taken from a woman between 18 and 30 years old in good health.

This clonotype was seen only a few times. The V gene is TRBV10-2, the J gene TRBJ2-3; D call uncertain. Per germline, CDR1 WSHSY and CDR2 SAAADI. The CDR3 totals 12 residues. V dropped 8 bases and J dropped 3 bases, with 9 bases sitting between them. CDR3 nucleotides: TGCGCCAGCCTCAGCGAAACAGATACGCAGTATTTT. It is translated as CASLSETDTQYF.

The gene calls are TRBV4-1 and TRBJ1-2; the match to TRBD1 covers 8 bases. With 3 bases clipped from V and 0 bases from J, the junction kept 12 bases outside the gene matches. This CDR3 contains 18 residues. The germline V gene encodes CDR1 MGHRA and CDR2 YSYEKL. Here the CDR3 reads CASSQPPGQASTNYGYTF. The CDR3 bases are TGCGCCAGCAGCCAGCCGCCGGGACAGGCGTCAACTAACTATGGCTACACCTTC.

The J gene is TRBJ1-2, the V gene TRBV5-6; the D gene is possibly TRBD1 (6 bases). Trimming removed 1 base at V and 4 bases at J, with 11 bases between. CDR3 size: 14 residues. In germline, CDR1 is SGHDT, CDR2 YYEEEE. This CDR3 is CASSLSQQGYGYTF. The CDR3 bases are TGTGCCAGCAGCTTGTCCCAACAGGGCTATGGCTACACCTTC.

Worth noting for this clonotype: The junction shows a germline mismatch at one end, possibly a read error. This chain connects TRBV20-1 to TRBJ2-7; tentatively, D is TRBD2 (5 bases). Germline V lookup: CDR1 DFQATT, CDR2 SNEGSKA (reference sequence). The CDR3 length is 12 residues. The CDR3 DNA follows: TGCAGTGCTAGAGTTAGAAGCTCGGACTCTAACTTC. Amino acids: CSARVRSSDSNF.

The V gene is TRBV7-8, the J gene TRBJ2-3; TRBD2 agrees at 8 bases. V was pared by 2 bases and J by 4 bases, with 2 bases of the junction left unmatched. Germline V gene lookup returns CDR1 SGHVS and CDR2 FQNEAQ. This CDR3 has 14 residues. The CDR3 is CASSLPGLADTQYF. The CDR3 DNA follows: TGTGCCAGCAGCTTACCGGGACTAGCAGATACGCAGTATTTT.

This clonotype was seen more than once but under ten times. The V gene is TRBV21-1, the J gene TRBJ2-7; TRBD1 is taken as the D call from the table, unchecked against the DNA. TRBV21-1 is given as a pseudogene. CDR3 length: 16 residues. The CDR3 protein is CASSKLGQGIRYEQYF. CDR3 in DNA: TGTGCCAGCAGCAAATTGGGACAGGGAATTAGGTACGAGCAGTACTTC.

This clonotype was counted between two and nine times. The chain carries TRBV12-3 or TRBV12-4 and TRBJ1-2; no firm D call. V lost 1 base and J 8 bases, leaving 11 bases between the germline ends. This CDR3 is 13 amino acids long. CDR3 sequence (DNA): TGTGCCAGCAGTTTAGACCCCCTGAGGGGCTACACCTTC. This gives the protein CASSLDPLRGYTF.

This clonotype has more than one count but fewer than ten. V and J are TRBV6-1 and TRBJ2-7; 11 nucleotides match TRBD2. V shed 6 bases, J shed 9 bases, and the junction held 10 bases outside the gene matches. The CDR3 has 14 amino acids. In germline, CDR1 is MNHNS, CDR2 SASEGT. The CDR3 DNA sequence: TGTGCCAGCAGGCCGACTAGCGGGAATCAAGCGCAGTACTTC. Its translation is CASRPTSGNQAQYF.

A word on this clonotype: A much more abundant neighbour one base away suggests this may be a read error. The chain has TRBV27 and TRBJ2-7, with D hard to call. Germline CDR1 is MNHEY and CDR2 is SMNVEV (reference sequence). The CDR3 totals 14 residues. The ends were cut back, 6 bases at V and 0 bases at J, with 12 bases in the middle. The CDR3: CASSSLESSYEQYF. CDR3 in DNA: TGTGCCAGCAGCTCACTGGAGTCCTCCTACGAGCAGTACTTC.

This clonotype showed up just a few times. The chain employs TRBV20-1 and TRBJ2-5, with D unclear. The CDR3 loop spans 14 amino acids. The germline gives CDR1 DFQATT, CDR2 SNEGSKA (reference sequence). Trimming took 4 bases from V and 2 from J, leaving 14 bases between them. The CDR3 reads CSATTRRPQETQYF. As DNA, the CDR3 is TGCAGTGCTACCACCCGCAGACCACAAGAGACCCAGTACTTC.

CDR3 amino acids: CASSPPGALKYGYTF. The CDR3 nucleotides read TGTGCCAGCAGCCCACCAGGGGCCCTAAAATATGGCTACACCTTC. The chain employs TRBV7-2 and TRBJ1-2, with a possible D match to TRBD1 (6 bases). Germline assignment: CDR1 SGHTA and CDR2 FQGNSA. Trimming removed 5 bases at V and 5 bases at J, with 18 bases between. The CDR3 has 15 residues.

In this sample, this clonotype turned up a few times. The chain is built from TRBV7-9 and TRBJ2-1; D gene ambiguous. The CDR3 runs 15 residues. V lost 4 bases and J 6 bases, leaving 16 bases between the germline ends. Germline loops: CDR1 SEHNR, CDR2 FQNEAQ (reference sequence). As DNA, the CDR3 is TGTGCCAGCAGCTCCATATCGATTATGGCCAATGAGCAGTTCTTC. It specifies CASSSISIMANEQFF.

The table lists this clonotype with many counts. The CDR3 region is CASTGTSGYNEQFF. CDR3 sequence (DNA): TGTGCCAGCACCGGGACTAGCGGCTACAATGAGCAGTTCTTC. The rearrangement joins TRBV2 to TRBJ2-1, with 11 bases aligning to TRBD2. The CDR3 is 14 amino acids. Germline V gene data show CDR1 as SNHLY and CDR2 as FYNNEI. V lost 7 bases and J lost 3; bases outside the gene matches: 2.

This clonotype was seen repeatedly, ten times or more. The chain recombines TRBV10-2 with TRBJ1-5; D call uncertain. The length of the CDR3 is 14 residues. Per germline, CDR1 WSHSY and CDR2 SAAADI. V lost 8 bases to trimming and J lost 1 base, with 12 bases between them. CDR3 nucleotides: TGCGCCAGCTCGGGTGAAGTAAGCAATCAGCCCCAGCATTTT. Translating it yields CASSGEVSNQPQHF.

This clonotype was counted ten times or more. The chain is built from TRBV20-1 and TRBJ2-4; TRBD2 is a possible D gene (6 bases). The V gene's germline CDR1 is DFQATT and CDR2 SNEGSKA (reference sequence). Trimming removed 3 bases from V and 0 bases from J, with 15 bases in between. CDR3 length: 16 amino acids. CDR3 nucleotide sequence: TGCAGTGCTAGCCTCGGGACTTTGGGAGCCAAAAACATTCAGTACTTC. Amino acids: CSASLGTLGAKNIQYF.

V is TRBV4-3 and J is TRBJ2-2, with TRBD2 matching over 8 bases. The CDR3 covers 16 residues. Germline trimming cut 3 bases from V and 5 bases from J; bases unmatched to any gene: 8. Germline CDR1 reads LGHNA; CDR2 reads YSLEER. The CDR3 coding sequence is TGCGCCAGCAGCCATCTCACCGGGGGGGGGACCGGGGAGCTGTTTTTT. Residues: CASSHLTGGGTGELFF.

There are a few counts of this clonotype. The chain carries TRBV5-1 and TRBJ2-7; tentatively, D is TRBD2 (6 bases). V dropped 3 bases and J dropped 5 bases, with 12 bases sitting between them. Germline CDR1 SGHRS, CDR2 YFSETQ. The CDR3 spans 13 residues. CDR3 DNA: TGCGCCAGCAGCTACGGACCGGGGGACGAGCAGTACTTC. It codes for CASSYGPGDEQYF.

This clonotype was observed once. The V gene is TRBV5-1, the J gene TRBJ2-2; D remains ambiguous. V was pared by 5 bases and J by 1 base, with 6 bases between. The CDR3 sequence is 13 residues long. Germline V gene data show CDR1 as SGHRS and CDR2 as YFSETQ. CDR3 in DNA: TGCGCCAGCAGAGAAATGAACACCGGGGAGCTGTTTTTT. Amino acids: CASREMNTGELFF.

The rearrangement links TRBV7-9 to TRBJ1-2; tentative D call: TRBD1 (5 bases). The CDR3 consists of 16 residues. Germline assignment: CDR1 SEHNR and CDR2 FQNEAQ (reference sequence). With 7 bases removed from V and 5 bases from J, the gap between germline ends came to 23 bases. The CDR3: CASTTLGALPSYGYTF. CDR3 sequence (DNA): TGTGCCAGCACCACCCTAGGGGCTCTTCCATCATATGGCTACACCTTC.

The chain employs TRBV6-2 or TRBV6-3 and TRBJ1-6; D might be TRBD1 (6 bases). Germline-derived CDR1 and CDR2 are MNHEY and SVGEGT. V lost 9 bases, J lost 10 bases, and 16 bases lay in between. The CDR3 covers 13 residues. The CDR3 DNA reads TGTGCCAGTGCCGCGGACAGTCCCTCACCCCTCCACTTT. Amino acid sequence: CASAADSPSPLHF.